This TCR beta chain was observed in a study of blood T cells in healthy people across ages. Concerning this clonotype: Its antigen remains unidentified.

From germline, CDR1 is SEHNR and CDR2 FQNEAQ (reference sequence). This CDR3 contains 15 residues. Germline trimming cut 5 bases from V and 4 bases from J; bases unmatched to any gene: 8. Sample-barcoded 5' priming and a J-beta primer mix drove a second PCR of roughly 7 to 11 cycles. TCRdb used MiXCR to reprocess the 5' RACE reads, holding one entry per CDR3 protein. The data contain approximately 670,000 distinct CDR3 sequences, around two fifths of them seen just once; the ten biggest clones take up 25% to 35%. Findings of the study overall: Researchers judged that diversity estimates from one million T cells fell short of true values.

The sequence was collected from an elderly man in good health. Sequenced sample: blood. This chain uses TRBV7-9 with TRBJ2-5; TRBD2 agrees at 9 bases. This CDR3 reads CASSPRPGLAETQYF. Here the CDR3 DNA reads TGTGCCAGCAGCCCCAGACCGGGACTAGCAGAGACCCAGTACTTC.